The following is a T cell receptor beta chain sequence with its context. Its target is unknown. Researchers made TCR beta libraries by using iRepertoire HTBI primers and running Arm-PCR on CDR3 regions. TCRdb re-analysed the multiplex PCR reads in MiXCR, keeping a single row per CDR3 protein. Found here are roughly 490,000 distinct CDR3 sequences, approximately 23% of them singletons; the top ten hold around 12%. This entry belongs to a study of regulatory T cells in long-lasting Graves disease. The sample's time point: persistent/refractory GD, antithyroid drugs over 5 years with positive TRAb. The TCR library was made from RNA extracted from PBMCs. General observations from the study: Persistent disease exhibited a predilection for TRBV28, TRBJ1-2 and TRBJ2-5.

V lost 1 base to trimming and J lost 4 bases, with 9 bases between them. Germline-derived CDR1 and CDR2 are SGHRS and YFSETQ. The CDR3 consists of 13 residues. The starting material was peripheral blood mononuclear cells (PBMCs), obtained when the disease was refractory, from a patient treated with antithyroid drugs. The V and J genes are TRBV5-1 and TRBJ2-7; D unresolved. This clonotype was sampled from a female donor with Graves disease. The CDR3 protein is CASSLSTTYEQYF. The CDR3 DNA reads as TGCGCCAGCAGCTTGAGTACAACTTACGAGCAGTACTTC.